Listed here are 31 T cell receptor beta chains from one sample, sequenced in a study of post-analysis software for immune sequencing data. Regarding the study as a whole: TRBV segments more frequent in patients than in controls numbered five and included TRBV5-6, TRBV5-1 and TRBV20-1.

Which antigens these TCRs recognize remains unknown. Each TCR beta cDNA library carried unique molecular identifiers. TCRdb called the PCR reads again in MiXCR, with one record for every CDR3 protein. The top ten hold around 0.55% of the sample, which has roughly 800,000 distinct CDR3 sequences, roughly 30% seen once. The sequencing sample was made of blood. These receptors were collected from a girl between 5 and 17 years old with multiple sclerosis.

This clonotype was seen many times. The rearrangement joins TRBV20-1 to TRBJ2-6, with D unresolved. Germline V gives CDR1 DFQATT, CDR2 SNEGSKA (reference sequence). This CDR3 has 15 residues. The V end was cut by 4 bases, the J end by 0 bases, with 10 bases between. DNA of the CDR3: TGCAGTGCTACGGTTATTAACTCTGGGGCCAACGTCCTGACTTTC. Its translation: CSATVINSGANVLTF.

This clonotype was counted many times. The chain recombines TRBV6-1 with TRBJ2-7; the D is unclear. The CDR3 contains 11 residues. V was shortened by 8 bases and J by 0 bases, with 5 bases between the two germline ends. Germline V gene lookup returns CDR1 MNHNS and CDR2 SASEGT. The CDR3 spells CASPSSYEQYF. The CDR3 bases are TGTGCCAGCCCCAGCTCCTACGAGCAGTACTTC.

The V call is TRBV2, the J call TRBJ2-1; 9 nucleotides line up with TRBD1. The germline gives CDR1 SNHLY, CDR2 FYNNEI. This CDR3 comprises 15 residues. After removal of 2 bases from V and 6 bases from J, the junction contained 5 bases not matched to a gene. CDR3 DNA sequence: TGTGCCAGCAGTGAAAACAGGGGGCTCGGCAATGAGCAGTTCTTC. Protein: CASSENRGLGNEQFF. Full variable domain (missing parts from reference TRBV2 and TRBJ2-1): EPEVTQTPSHQVTQMGQEVILRCVPISNHLYFYWYRQILGQKVEFLVSFYNNEISEKSEIFDDQFSVERPDGSNFTLKIRSTKLEDSAMYFCASSENRGLGNEQFFGPGTRLTVL.

The table lists this clonotype with many counts. The rearrangement uses TRBV27 and TRBJ2-3; a weak D match, TRBD2 (5 bases). The CDR3 extends over 14 amino acids. Germline-derived CDR1 and CDR2 are MNHEY and SMNVEV (reference sequence). The V gene lost 6 bases and the J gene lost 5 bases, with 15 bases spanning the gap. The CDR3 coding sequence is TGTGCCAGCAGAAAGGTGGGGAGTCAAGATACGCAGTATTTT. It specifies CASRKVGSQDTQYF.

The J gene is TRBJ2-1, the V gene TRBV9; 8 bases are shared with TRBD2. Looked up from germline, CDR1 is SGDLS and CDR2 is YYNGEE. V was pared by 6 bases and J by 8 bases, with 13 bases of the junction left unmatched. The CDR3 contains 15 residues. As DNA, the CDR3 is TGTGCCAGCACCGAGACGGGAGGGCCGTATGATGAGCAGTTCTTC. It is translated as CASTETGGPYDEQFF.

This rearrangement joins TRBV29-1 to TRBJ2-7; the D gene is possibly TRBD2 (6 bases). Between the trimmed V and J ends, which lost 6 bases and 5 bases, there was a span of 14 bases. The CDR3 spans 12 residues. Germline CDR1 and CDR2: SQVTM and ANQGSEA. This CDR3 reads CSVASGGHEQYF. Here the CDR3 DNA reads TGCAGCGTCGCTTCCGGGGGACACGAGCAGTACTTC.

This clonotype has just a few counts. This sequence joins TRBV6-1 and TRBJ2-5; D gene ambiguous. Trimming cost V 1 base and J 8 bases, with 11 bases left between them. Germline V gives CDR1 MNHNS, CDR2 SASEGT. There are 13 residues in the CDR3. CDR3 amino acids: CASSEGPLGTQYF. CDR3 coding DNA: TGTGCCAGCAGTGAAGGGCCCCTTGGTACCCAGTACTTC.

The V gene is TRBV29-1, the J gene TRBJ1-2, with D unresolved. The CDR3 has 15 amino acids. The germline V gene encodes CDR1 SQVTM and CDR2 ANQGSEA. V lost 2 bases, J lost 5 bases, and 18 bases lay in between. CDR3 sequence: CSVELRTGKEYGYTF. In nucleotides, the CDR3 is TGCAGCGTTGAATTAAGGACCGGGAAAGAATATGGCTACACCTTC.

With regard to this clonotype: At one boundary the junction diverges from the germline segment, which might be a read error. This chain's CDR3 is CSVPDLTEKVTDTLYF. In DNA, the CDR3 is TGCAGCGTGCCGGACCTGACAGAGAAGGTGACAGATACGCTGTATTTT. The chain uses TRBV29-1 and TRBJ2-3; D might be TRBD1 (5 bases). Germline V gene sequence: CDR1 SQVTM, CDR2 ANQGSEA. The CDR3 runs to 16 residues.

This clonotype was detected only a few times. As DNA, the CDR3 is TGTGCCAGCAGTTCGGGCAGGGGAGTGATTCAGCCCCAGCATTTT. This gives the protein CASSSGRGVIQPQHF. J is TRBJ1-5 and V is TRBV12-3 or TRBV12-4, with D perhaps TRBD1 (6 bases). The V gene lost 4 bases and the J gene lost 6 bases, with 16 bases spanning the gap. This CDR3 is 15 amino acids long.

CDR3: CASSTRQGTSDNEQFF. The CDR3 region has the DNA TGTGCCAGCAGCACCCGACAGGGGACTAGCGACAATGAGCAGTTCTTC. The chain links TRBV7-2 to TRBJ2-1; 10 nucleotides line up with TRBD2. V dropped 5 bases and J dropped 5; count of bases not matched to a gene: 9. The CDR3 has 16 amino acids. Germline lookup yields CDR1 SGHTA and CDR2 FQGNSA.

The CDR3: CSVGGEESSYEQYF. The CDR3 DNA sequence: TGCAGCGTTGGGGGGGAGGAAAGCTCCTACGAGCAGTACTTC. The chain carries TRBV29-1 and TRBJ2-7; D might be TRBD2 (6 bases). The CDR3 loop spans 14 amino acids. Germline V gene data show CDR1 as SQVTM and CDR2 as ANQGSEA. The ends were cut back, 4 bases at V and 0 bases at J, with 13 bases in the middle.

There are a few counts of this clonotype. The chain has TRBV5-6 and TRBJ2-1; 10 bases align to TRBD2. This CDR3 spans 16 amino acids. Germline CDR1 is SGHDT and CDR2 is YYEEEE. V gave up 0 bases and J gave up 5 bases; unmatched junction bases: 5. The CDR3 is CASSLDSGRAHNEQFF. The CDR3 DNA reads as TGTGCCAGCAGCTTGGACAGCGGGAGGGCCCACAATGAGCAGTTCTTC.

The DNA for the CDR3 is TGTGCCAGCAGCTTGGTGGGGACAGTGAACACTGAAGCTTTCTTT. Protein: CASSLVGTVNTEAFF. The rearrangement links TRBV5-5 to TRBJ1-1, with 7 bases fitting TRBD1. V shed 0 bases, J shed 0 bases, and the junction held 2 bases outside the gene matches. The CDR3 loop spans 15 amino acids. Germline values: CDR1 SGHKS, CDR2 YYEKEE (reference sequence).

V gene TRBV9 combines with J gene TRBJ1-6; no definite D call. The CDR3 has 18 amino acids. V lost 5 bases and J 0 bases, leaving 18 bases between the germline ends. Germline V CDR1 and CDR2: SGDLS, YYNGEE. The CDR3 bases are TGTGCCAGCAGTGACCCTAGGACCCCGAGCTCCTATAATTCACCCCTCCACTTT. It is translated as CASSDPRTPSSYNSPLHF.

This chain joins TRBV5-6 and TRBJ2-6, with 9 nucleotides matching TRBD2. This CDR3 comprises 17 residues. Germline V CDR1 and CDR2: SGHDT, YYEEEE. Trimming took 1 base from V and 0 from J; bases not matched to a gene: 2. The CDR3 spells CASSLIAGASGANVLTF. In nucleotides, the CDR3 is TGTGCCAGCAGCTTGATAGCGGGAGCCTCTGGGGCCAACGTCCTGACTTTC. The variable domain in full, completed from reference TRBV5-6 and TRBJ2-6, reads DAGVTQSPTHLIKTRGQQVTLRCSPKSGHDTVSWYQQALGQGPQFIFQYYEEEERQRGNFPDRFSGHQFPNYSSELNVNALLLGDSALYLCASSLIAGASGANVLTFGAGSRLTVL.

A note on this clonotype: One end of the junction does not line up with germline, which may come from a read error. V gene TRBV20-1 combines with J gene TRBJ2-1; D could derive from TRBD1 or TRBD2 (5 bases each). CDR3 length: 14 amino acids. Germline values: CDR1 DFQATT, CDR2 SNEGSKA (reference sequence). This CDR3 reads CSAPGRGSYSEQFF. The CDR3 DNA is TGCAGTGCCCCGGGAAGGGGCTCCTACAGTGAGCAGTTCTTC.

This clonotype was seen only a few times. The rearrangement links TRBV7-2 to TRBJ2-3, with D possibly being TRBD2 (6 bases). CDR1 and CDR2 from the germline V gene are SGHTA and FQGNSA. This CDR3 comprises 15 residues. Trimming shortened V by 2 bases and J by 5 bases, and 14 bases separated the two germline ends. CDR3 nucleotide sequence: TGTGCCAGCAGCTTATACTTCCGGCGGGAAGATACGCAGTATTTT. Residues: CASSLYFRREDTQYF.

Comment on this clonotype: A read error may produce the germline difference seen at one junction end. The V call is TRBV4-2, the J call TRBJ2-1; 8 bases align to TRBD2. CDR1 LGHNA and CDR2 YNFKEQ come from the germline V gene. The CDR3 length is 13 residues. Written as DNA, the CDR3 is TGTGCCGGCAGCCAGGTCTTCGGGACTAGTAAGTTCTTC. Protein sequence: CAGSQVFGTSKFF.

The table lists this clonotype with many counts. The CDR3 sequence: CASSGRFGDEQFF. For the CDR3, the DNA is TGTGCCAGCAGTGGGAGGTTCGGCGATGAGCAGTTCTTC. The V gene is TRBV6-4, the J gene TRBJ2-1, with D maybe TRBD2 (5 bases). Between the trimmed V and J ends, which lost 4 bases and 8 bases, there was a span of 12 bases. CDR3 length: 13 amino acids. CDR1 and CDR2 (germline): MRHNA, SNTAGT.

This chain links TRBV20-1 with TRBJ1-6; possible D gene TRBD1, 6 bases. V lost 2 bases to trimming and J lost 6 bases, with 17 bases between them. Germline V gives CDR1 DFQATT, CDR2 SNEGSKA (reference sequence). The CDR3 is 16 residues long. The CDR3 coding sequence is TGCAGTGCTAGACATTCCCGGGACACGGCTAATTCACCCCTCCACTTT. Protein: CSARHSRDTANSPLHF.

This clonotype was counted between two and nine times. The chain combines TRBV20-1 with TRBJ1-5, with D uncertain. The germline V and J ends were trimmed by 0 bases and 0 bases, with 12 bases remaining between them. The CDR3 covers 16 residues. Germline CDR1 DFQATT, CDR2 SNEGSKA (reference sequence). The CDR3 sequence: CSARDPRRDSNQPQHF. Written as DNA, the CDR3 is TGCAGTGCTAGAGATCCGAGGAGGGATAGCAATCAGCCCCAGCATTTT.

Here the CDR3 DNA reads TGTGCCAGCAGGCGGACAGGGGGAGGGTTCTACGAGCAGTACTTC. Translation: CASRRTGGGFYEQYF. The chain recombines TRBV6-5 with TRBJ2-7, with 10 bases matching TRBD1. Germline lookup yields CDR1 MNHEY and CDR2 SVGAGI. J lost 3 bases, V lost 6 bases, and 8 bases had no gene match. The CDR3 covers 15 residues.

The chain couples TRBV4-3 to TRBJ2-3; 10 positions agree with TRBD1. Germline CDR1 LGHNA, CDR2 YSLEER. The V segment lost 4 bases and the J segment 8 bases; nucleotides outside the gene matches: 9. The CDR3 extends over 15 amino acids. This chain's CDR3 is CASSLSGTGAGTQYF. The DNA for the CDR3 is TGCGCCAGCAGCCTTTCCGGGACAGGGGCGGGTACGCAGTATTTT.

This clonotype was observed a handful of times. The DNA of the CDR3 is TGTGCCAGCAACGACCTGGGGATGAACACTGAAGCTTTCTTT. Amino acid sequence: CASNDLGMNTEAFF. The chain couples TRBV6-6 to TRBJ1-1; D is undetermined. This CDR3 has 14 amino acids. With 7 bases removed from V and 0 bases from J, the gap between germline ends came to 12 bases. The germline V gene encodes CDR1 MNHNY and CDR2 SVGAGI (reference sequence).

In this sample, this clonotype turned up a few times. The V gene is TRBV20-1, the J gene TRBJ2-5; D not resolved. The V gene's germline CDR1 is DFQATT and CDR2 SNEGSKA (reference sequence). The CDR3 is 12 residues long. The V end was cut by 8 bases, the J end by 2 bases, with 12 bases between. This chain's CDR3 is CSTVSVQETQYF. DNA for the CDR3: TGCAGTACCGTTTCAGTTCAAGAGACCCAGTACTTC.

The genes are TRBV18 and TRBJ2-7; unclear D gene. Germline V gene sequence: CDR1 KGHSH, CDR2 LQKENI. Trimming took off 2 bases at V and 2 bases at J, with 7 bases between the two ends. This CDR3 spans 13 amino acids. For the CDR3, the DNA is TGTGCCAGCTCACCAGACTTAACCTACGAGCAGTACTTC. It specifies CASSPDLTYEQYF.

In its sample, this clonotype was seen a few times. The chain joins TRBV10-3 to TRBJ2-5; no firm D call. The germline V gene encodes CDR1 ENHRY and CDR2 SYGVKD. The length of the CDR3 is 14 residues. Trimming cost V 2 bases and J 0 bases, with 7 bases left between them. CDR3 residues: CAISEQSDQETQYF. The CDR3 DNA reads TGTGCCATCAGTGAGCAATCGGACCAAGAGACCCAGTACTTC.

In regard to this clonotype: This likely comes from a read error, as the CDR3 has no conserved phenylalanine or tryptophan at its end. This sequence joins TRBV6-2 or TRBV6-3 and TRBJ2-3; 7 bases agree with TRBD2. The CDR3 is 15 amino acids. V gave up 4 bases and J gave up 5 bases; unmatched junction bases: 9. Germline CDR1 reads MNHEY; CDR2 reads SVGEGT. The CDR3 sequence is CASSSRGRGGDTQYC. As DNA, the CDR3 is TGTGCCAGCAGTTCTCGCGGGAGAGGTGGAGATACGCAGTATTGT.

This clonotype showed up just a few times. The chain links TRBV27 to TRBJ2-4; maybe TRBD2 (5 bases). CDR3 length equals 18 residues. The germline V gene encodes CDR1 MNHEY and CDR2 SMNVEV (reference sequence). V was cut by 0 bases and J by 0 bases, with 15 bases left in between. CDR3: CASSLSHPGILAKNIQYF. The CDR3, as DNA: TGTGCCAGCAGTTTATCGCACCCCGGGATACTAGCCAAAAACATTCAGTACTTC.

The V gene is TRBV4-3, the J gene TRBJ2-6; 8 bases agree with TRBD1. V gave up 0 bases and J gave up 16 bases; unmatched junction bases: 11. The germline gives CDR1 LGHNA, CDR2 YSLEER. The CDR3 length is 15 residues. The CDR3 nucleotides read TGCGCCAGCAGCCAAGATCCGGGACAGGCGAGCGGTCTGACTTTC. Translating it yields CASSQDPGQASGLTF.